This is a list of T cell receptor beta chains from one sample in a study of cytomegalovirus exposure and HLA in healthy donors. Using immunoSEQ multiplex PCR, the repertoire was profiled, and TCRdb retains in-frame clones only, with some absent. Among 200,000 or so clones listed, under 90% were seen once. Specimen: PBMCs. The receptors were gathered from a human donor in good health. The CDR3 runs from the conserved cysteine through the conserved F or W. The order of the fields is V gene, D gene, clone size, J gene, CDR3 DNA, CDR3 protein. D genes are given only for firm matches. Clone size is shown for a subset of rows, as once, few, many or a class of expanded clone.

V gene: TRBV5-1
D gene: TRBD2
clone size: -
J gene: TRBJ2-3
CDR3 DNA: TGCGCCAGCAGCCCGGGGGGGCAGGATACGCAGTATTTT
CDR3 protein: CASSPGGQDTQYF

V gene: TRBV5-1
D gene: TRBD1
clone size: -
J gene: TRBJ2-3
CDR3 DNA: TGCGCCAGCCGAATAAATGTACAGGGGGATACGCAGTATTTT
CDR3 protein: CASRINVQGDTQYF

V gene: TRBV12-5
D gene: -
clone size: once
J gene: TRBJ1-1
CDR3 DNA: TGTGCTAGTGGTTTGGACCGGGGTACTGAAGCTTTCTTT
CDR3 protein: CASGLDRGTEAFF

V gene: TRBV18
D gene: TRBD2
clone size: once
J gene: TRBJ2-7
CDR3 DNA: TGTGCCAGCTCACCGCAGGGACTAGCGGGAGATTACGAGCAGTACTTC
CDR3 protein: CASSPQGLAGDYEQYF

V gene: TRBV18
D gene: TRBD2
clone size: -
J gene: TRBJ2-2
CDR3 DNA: TGTGCCAGCTCATGGGGTTTCGGCGGGAGCCATAACACCGGGGAGCTGTTTTTT
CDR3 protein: CASSWGFGGSHNTGELFF

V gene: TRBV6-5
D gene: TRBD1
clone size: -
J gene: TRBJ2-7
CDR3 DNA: TGTGCCAGCAGTTACTCAGGGCAGGGGGCAAACTACGAGCAGTACTTC
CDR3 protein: CASSYSGQGANYEQYF

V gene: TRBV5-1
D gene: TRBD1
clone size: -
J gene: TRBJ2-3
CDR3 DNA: TGCGCCAGCAGCAACCTCCCGGGACAGGGTGTCTCAGATACGCAGTATTTT
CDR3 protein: CASSNLPGQGVSDTQYF

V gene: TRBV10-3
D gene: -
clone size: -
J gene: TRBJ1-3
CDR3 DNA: TGTGCCATCACCAACGGACACAGCTCTGGAAACACCATATATTTT
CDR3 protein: CAITNGHSSGNTIYF

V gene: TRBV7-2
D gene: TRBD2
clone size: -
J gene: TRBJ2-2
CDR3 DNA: TGTGCCAGCAGCCAGGGCGGGAGTACCGGGGAGCTGTTTTTT
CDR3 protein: CASSQGGSTGELFF

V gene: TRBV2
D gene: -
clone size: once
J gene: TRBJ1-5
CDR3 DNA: TGTGCCAGCAGTGATACCGGGAGTGGCTATCAGCCCCAGCATTTT
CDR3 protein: CASSDTGSGYQPQHF

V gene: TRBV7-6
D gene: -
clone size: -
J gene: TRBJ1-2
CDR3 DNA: TGTGCCAGCAGCTTAGCTCTGTATGGCTACACCTTC
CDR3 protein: CASSLALYGYTF

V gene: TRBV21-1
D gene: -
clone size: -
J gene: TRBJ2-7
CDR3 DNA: TGTGCCAGCAGCATCCTTAATCCGGGACTAGCGGGAGGGGGTGGGGAGGGGCCCTACGAGCAGTACTTC
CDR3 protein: CASSILNPGLAGGGGEGPYEQYF

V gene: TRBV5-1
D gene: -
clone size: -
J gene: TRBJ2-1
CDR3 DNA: -
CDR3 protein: CASSSRIVGDGAPVF

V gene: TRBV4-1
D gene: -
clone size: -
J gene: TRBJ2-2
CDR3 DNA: TGCGCCAGCAGCCAAGGAGGGTTGAACACCGGGGAGCTGTTTTTT
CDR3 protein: CASSQGGLNTGELFF

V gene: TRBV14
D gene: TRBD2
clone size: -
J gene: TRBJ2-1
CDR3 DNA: TGTGCCAGCAGCCAAGGACTAGCGGGAGGAAATGAGCAGTTCTTC
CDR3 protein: CASSQGLAGGNEQFF

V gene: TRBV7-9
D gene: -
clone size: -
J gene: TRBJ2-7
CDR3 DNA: TGTGCCAGCAGCGGAGATCTTAGCTCCTACGAGCAGTACTTC
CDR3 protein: CASSGDLSSYEQYF

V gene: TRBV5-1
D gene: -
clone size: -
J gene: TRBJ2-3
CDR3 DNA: TGCGCCAGCCCTAAGCATCACCCAGATACGCAGTATTTT
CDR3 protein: CASPKHHPDTQYF

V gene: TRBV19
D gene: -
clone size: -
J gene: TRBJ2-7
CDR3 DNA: TGTGCCAGTAGTATGTATGACAGTCGCGAGCAGTACTTC
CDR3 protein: CASSMYDSREQYF

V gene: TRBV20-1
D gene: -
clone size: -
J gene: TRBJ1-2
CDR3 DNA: TGCAGTGGCCGATCGGAGGGCTACACCTTC
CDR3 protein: CSGRSEGYTF

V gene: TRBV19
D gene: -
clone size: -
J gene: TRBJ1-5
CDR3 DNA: TGTGCCAGTAACATGCTTCGTATAGCGTCTTACGATCAGCCCCAGCATTTT
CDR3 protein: CASNMLRIASYDQPQHF

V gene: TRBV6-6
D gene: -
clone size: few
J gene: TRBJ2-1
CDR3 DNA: TGTGCCAGCCAACGGGGCAATGAGCAGTTCTTC
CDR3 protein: CASQRGNEQFF

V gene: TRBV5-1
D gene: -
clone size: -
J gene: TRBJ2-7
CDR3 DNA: TGCGCCAGCAGCGGGGGGGCCACCTACGAGCAGTACTTC
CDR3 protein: CASSGGATYEQYF

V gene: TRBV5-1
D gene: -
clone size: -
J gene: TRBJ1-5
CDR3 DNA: TGCGCCAGCAGCTTGGCAGGGTATAGCAATCAGCCCCAGCATTTT
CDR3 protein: CASSLAGYSNQPQHF

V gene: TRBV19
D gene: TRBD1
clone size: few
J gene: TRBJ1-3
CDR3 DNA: TGTGCCAGTAGTCTGGGACAGATCTCTGGAAACACCATATATTTT
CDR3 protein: CASSLGQISGNTIYF

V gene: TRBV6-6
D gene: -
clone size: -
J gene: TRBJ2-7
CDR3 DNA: TGTGCCAGCACAGGGACCTACGAGCAGTACTTC
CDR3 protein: CASTGTYEQYF

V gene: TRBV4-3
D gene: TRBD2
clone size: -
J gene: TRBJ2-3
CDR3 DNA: TGCGCCAGCAGCCTGCGGGGTTGGGAGCGGGGCTTAACTAGCACAGATACGCAGTATTTT
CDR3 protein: CASSLRGWERGLTSTDTQYF

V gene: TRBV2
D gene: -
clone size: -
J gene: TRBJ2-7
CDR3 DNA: TGTGCCAGCAGATCACCCGGGGAGATTCCTCTCCGCTACGAGCAGTACTTC
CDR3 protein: CASRSPGEIPLRYEQYF

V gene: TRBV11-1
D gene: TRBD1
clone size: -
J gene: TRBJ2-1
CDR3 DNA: TGTGCCAGCAGCCGAAGATTACCGGGACAGGGCCACAATGAGCAGTTCTTC
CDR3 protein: CASSRRLPGQGHNEQFF

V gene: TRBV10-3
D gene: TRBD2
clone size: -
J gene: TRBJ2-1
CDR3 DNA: TGTGCCATCGCCACCGGGACTAGCGGCCCCAATGAGCAGTTCTTC
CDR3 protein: CAIATGTSGPNEQFF

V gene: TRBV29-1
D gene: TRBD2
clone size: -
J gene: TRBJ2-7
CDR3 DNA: TGCAGCGTCCTAGCGGGAAGCTCCTACGAGCAGTACTTC
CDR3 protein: CSVLAGSSYEQYF

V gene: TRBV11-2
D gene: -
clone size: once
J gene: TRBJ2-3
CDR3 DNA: TGTGCCAGCAGCTTGAACCTCCGGAGCACAGATACGCAGTATTTT
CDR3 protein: CASSLNLRSTDTQYF

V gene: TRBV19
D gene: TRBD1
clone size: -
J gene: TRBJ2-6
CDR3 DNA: TGTGGGGCCGGGACAGACTGGTCTGGGGCCAACGTCCTGACTTTC
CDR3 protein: CGAGTDWSGANVLTF

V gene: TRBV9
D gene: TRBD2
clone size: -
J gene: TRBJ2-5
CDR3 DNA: TGTGCCAGCAGCGACCCTCACCTAAGCGGGGGAGAGACCCAGTACTTC
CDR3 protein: CASSDPHLSGGETQYF

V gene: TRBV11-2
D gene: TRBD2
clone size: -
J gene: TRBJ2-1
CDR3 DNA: TGTGCCAGCAGCTTAGATCCATCCGGGTGGACTAGAGGCAATGAGCAGTTCTTC
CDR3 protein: CASSLDPSGWTRGNEQFF

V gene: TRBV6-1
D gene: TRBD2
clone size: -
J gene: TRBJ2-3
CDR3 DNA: TGTGCCAGCAGGACCCGGGACTACAGCACAGATACGCAGTATTTT
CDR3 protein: CASRTRDYSTDTQYF

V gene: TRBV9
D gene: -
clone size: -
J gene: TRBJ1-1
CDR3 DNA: TGTGCCAGCAGCGCGGGACTTGCGAACACTGAAGCTTTCTTT
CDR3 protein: CASSAGLANTEAFF

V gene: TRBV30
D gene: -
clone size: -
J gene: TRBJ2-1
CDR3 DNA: TGTGCCTGGAGTGTAGAATTTCGAGGACGGACAAAAAACAATGAGCAGTTCTTC
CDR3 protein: CAWSVEFRGRTKNNEQFF

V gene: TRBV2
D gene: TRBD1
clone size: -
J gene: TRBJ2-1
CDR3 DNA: TGTGCCAGCAGCGACAGGGGGAGCTCCTACAATGAGCAGTTCTTC
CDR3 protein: CASSDRGSSYNEQFF

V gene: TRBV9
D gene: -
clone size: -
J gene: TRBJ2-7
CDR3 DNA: TGTGCCAGCAGCGTAGGAAGCGACCCCCCCTACGAGCAGTACTTC
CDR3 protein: CASSVGSDPPYEQYF

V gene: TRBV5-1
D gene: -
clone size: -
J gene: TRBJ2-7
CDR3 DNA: TGCGCCAGCAGCGGGAATTTACAGGGTTACGAGCAGTACTTC
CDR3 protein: CASSGNLQGYEQYF

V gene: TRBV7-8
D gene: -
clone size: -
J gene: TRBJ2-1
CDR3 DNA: TGTGCCAGCAGCTTATTTGAGGGACTCGGCGGGCCCGAATCCTACAATGAGCAGTTCTTC
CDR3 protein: CASSLFEGLGGPESYNEQFF

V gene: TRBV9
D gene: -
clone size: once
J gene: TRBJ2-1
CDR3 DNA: TGTGCCAGCAGCGTTTTCGGGAGTAACCGGAATGAGCAGTTCTTC
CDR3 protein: CASSVFGSNRNEQFF

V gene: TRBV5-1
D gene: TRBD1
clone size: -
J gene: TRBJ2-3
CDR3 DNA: TGCGCCAGCAGCTTGAGACAGGGTGCACAGTATTTT
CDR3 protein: CASSLRQGAQYF

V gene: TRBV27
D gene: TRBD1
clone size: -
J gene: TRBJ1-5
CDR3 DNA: TGTGCCAGCAGTTTACCGAAAGATAAAGAGGACAGGAGTCAGCCCCAGCATTTT
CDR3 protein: CASSLPKDKEDRSQPQHF

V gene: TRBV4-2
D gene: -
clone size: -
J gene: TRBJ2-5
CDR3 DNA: TGTGCCAGCAGCCAAGATGGTTGGCAGGGGGAGACCCAGTACTTC
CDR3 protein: CASSQDGWQGETQYF

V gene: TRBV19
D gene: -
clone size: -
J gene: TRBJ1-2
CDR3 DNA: TGTGCCAGTAGTGCCGGGCAGGCGGGTGGCTACACCTTC
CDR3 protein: CASSAGQAGGYTF

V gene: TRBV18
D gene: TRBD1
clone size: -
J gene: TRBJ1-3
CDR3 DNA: TGTGCCAGCTCAGGACAGGGAAGTGGAAACACCATATATTTT
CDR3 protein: CASSGQGSGNTIYF

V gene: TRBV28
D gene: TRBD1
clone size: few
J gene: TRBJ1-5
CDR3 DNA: TGTGCCAGCAGTCCCTCAGGACAGGGAGAGCAGCCCCAGCATTTT
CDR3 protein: CASSPSGQGEQPQHF

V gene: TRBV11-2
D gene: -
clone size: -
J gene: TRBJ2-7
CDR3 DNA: TGTGCCAGCAGCCGACAGGTGATTACCCAAAGATCCTCCTACGAGCAGTACTTC
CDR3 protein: CASSRQVITQRSSYEQYF

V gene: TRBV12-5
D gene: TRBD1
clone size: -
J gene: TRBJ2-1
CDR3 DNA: TGTGCTAGTGGTTTGGTACGACCCCAACGGACAGGGAGAGTCGTAAATGAGCAGTTCTTC
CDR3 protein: CASGLVRPQRTGRVVNEQFF

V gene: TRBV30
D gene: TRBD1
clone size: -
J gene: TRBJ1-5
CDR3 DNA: TGTGCCTGGAGTGTACCGGGACAGGGGTCTCAGCCCCAGCATTTT
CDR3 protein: CAWSVPGQGSQPQHF

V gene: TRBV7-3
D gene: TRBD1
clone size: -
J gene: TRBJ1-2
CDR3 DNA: TGTGCCAGCAGCTTAACAGGGGGCCATGGCTACACCTTC
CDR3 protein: CASSLTGGHGYTF

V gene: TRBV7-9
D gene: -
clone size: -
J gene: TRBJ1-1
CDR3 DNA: TGTGCCAGCAGCGATACCAAACTGAATCTGAACACTGAAGCTTTCTTT
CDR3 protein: CASSDTKLNLNTEAFF

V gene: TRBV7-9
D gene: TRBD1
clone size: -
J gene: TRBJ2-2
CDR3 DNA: TGTGCCAGCAGCTCGGACAGGGGGCAAATCGGGGAGCTGTTTTTT
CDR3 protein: CASSSDRGQIGELFF

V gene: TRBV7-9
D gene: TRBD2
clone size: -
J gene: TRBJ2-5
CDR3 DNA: TGTGCCAGCAGCTTAGCCTCGGCTAGCGGGAGACAGGAGACCCAGTACTTC
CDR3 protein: CASSLASASGRQETQYF

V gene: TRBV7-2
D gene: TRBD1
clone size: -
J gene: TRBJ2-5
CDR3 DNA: TGTGCCAGCGGACAGGTCTTTCAAGAGGCCCAGTACTTC
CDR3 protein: CASGQVFQEAQYF

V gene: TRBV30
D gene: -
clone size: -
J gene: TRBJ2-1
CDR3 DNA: TGTGCCTGGAGTACGGCCCAGGCCTCCAATGAGCAGTTCTTC
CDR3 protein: CAWSTAQASNEQFF